Below, one T cell receptor beta chain is given with its context. No cognate antigen has been identified for it. No much larger clonotype is one base removed from it; base qualities were not supplied. The entire isolated RNA was reverse transcribed using the High Capacity cDNA Reverse Transcription Kit, and thus expressed TCRB transcripts were sequenced. Deep immunoSEQ sequencing was performed on naive, central memory and regulatory T cell samples, with an average of around 3.5 million total reads per sample. After sorted cells were lysed in RLT buffer, RNA was extracted with DNase-treated RNeasy Micro or Mini kits, with the choice depending on cell number. To prevent cross-contamination, every cell subset was processed on its own, while patient and healthy donor samples were processed together. The immunoSEQ multiplex PCR was used to amplify TCRB sequences from cDNA, yielding 87-bp fragments that span the CDR3 region. The amplicons were sequenced using the Illumina HiSeq platform. Per the authors' processing: PCR bias was corrected computationally using synthetic template baselines, and reads within Hamming distance 2 were collapsed, with unmergeable singletons discarded. Reads were aligned to IMGT to assign V, D and J genes, CDR3 length, and insertions or deletions at six rearrangement sites. Clonotype counts were normalized to sorted cell number within each subset before computing true diversity and Gini coefficients with the tcR R package. The overlap coefficient, calculated on TCRB nucleotide sequences, was used to quantify repertoire sharing. As a proxy for the pre-selection repertoire, out-of-frame TCRB sequences from naive cells were analyzed. This immuneACCESS table, as held by TCRdb, lists in-frame sequences with V and J called but not all clones. Of the missing ones, under half trace to an unresolved V gene in checked studies; the others have no known cause. D and trimming come from the DNA, and the V and J calls and clone size come from that table. Here the sample has a few hundred thousand clones; approximately 12% occur a single time. Together, the top ten hold 0.015% of the sample.

Each donor gave one peripheral blood draw, averaging roughly 120 mL, which was collected into heparinised tubes. A BD FACSAria II and a panel including CD45RO, CCR7, CD25, CD127, CD95 and CD27 were used to sort naive, central memory, regulatory and stem cell-like memory CD4+ T cells. All sorted populations exceeded 95% purity. PBMCs were isolated immediately by Lymphoprep density gradient centrifugation and stained directly without culture. Samples were stained and sorted in pairs, with one healthy donor and one patient per experiment, so that batch effects were minimized. This specimen belongs to a study of beta chain features in type 1 diabetes (dated by TCRdb to 2016 to 2018). For context, the study as a whole: Mean age, gender distribution, total cell number and subset yield were not different between patients and healthy donors. Regulatory and stem cell-like memory subsets were obtained from only 8 patients and roughly 8 healthy donors, while naive and central memory subsets were obtained from all 30 or so donors. A total of roughly 98,000,000 sorted cells were examined across all samples, and a strong correlation was observed between cell number per subset and RNA yield. In the study, TCRB repertoires of sorted circulating CD4+ T cell subsets from recently diagnosed type 1 diabetes patients were compared with those of matched healthy donors.

Via the germline V gene (reference sequence), CDR1 is LNHDA and CDR2 SQIVND. Counted from cysteine to phenylalanine, this CDR3 has 15 amino acids. Only CDR3 DNA remains: 45 bases, in frame from the first base. The germline V and J ends show losses of 3 bases and 8 bases respectively, and no gene match explains 8 bases of the junction. Study-wide conclusions, independent of this receptor: Type 1 diabetes patients showed a moderate but significant shortening of TCRB CDR3 length in all four CD4+ subsets. Naive, central memory and regulatory TCRB repertoires appeared to be more similar among patients than among healthy donors. PCR might favor shorter templates, but patient and control samples were amplified and corrected together, so any skew would affect both groups equally. Patients with type 1 diabetes made fewer insertions and deleted more nucleotides at VDJ recombination sites, implying thymic rearrangement abnormalities. Because small numbers of individuals were included in the HLA sub-analyses, any influence of HLA type on TCRB rearrangement was left unresolved. Sequencing cDNA rather than genomic DNA could over-represent highly expressing activated cells, although activation and CD3 levels did not differ between groups.

The TCR originated in a woman under 30 with type 1 diabetes. Rearrangement joined TRBV19 to TRBJ2-1, and TRBD2 matches 9 of the central bases. The sequencing input was naive CD4+ T cells from blood. What this sample's cell subset or site label stands for: true naive CD4+ T cells. The CDR3 reads as follows: CASSIRTSAGDEQFF. Read as DNA, the sequence is TGTGCCAGTAGTATTAGGACTAGCGCGGGGGATGAGCAGTTCTTC.